The subject of this entry is one T cell receptor (beta chain). Produced via immunoSEQ multiplex PCR; TCRdb's table is partial and in-frame only. Of about 410,000 clones listed, approximately 92% are singletons. Losses at the gene ends were 0 bases for V and 6 bases for J; bases not matched to a gene: 10. The CDR3 has 16 amino acids. From germline, CDR1 is LGHDT and CDR2 YNNKEL (reference sequence). The sample originates from a study of control samples from healthy donors and cancer patients. What was sequenced was PBMCs. This sequence was found in a man aged 35 to 55 with head and neck cancer. This sequence joins TRBV3-1 (or the pseudogene TRBV3-2) and TRBJ2-7, with 8 bases identical to TRBD1. CDR3 in DNA: TGTGCCAGCAGCCAAGATCGAGGGCAGGGGGCCTCCGAGCAGTACTTC. This codes for CASSQDRGQGASEQYF.